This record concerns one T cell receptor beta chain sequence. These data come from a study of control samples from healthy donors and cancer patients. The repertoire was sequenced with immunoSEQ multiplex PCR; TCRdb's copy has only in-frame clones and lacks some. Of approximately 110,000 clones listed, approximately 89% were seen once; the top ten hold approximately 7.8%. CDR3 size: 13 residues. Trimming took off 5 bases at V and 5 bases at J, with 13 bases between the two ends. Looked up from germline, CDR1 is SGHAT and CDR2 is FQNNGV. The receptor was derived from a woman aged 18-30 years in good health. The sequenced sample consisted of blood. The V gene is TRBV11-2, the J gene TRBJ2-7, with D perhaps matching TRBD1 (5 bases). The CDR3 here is CASSRAQTDEQYF. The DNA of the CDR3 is TGTGCCAGCAGCCGTGCCCAGACAGACGAGCAGTACTTC.